A single sample gave rise to the 8 T cell receptor beta chains below, sequenced in a study of blood T cell repertoires in COVID-19. The data were produced by immunoSEQ multiplex PCR, yet TCRdb's version contains in-frame clones alone and is incomplete. The data hold about 150,000 clones, with about 87% observed a single time. Sequenced: peripheral blood. The receptor source for this set is a man at least 80 years old with acute or convalescent COVID-19.

Written as DNA, the CDR3 is TGTGCCAGCAGTGAAGCGCTACTGATGCAAGAGACCCAGTACTTC. Translation: CASSEALLMQETQYF. The chain links TRBV6-1 to TRBJ2-5, with D hard to call. With 0 bases removed from V and 2 bases from J, the gap between germline ends came to 10 bases. The length of the CDR3 is 15 residues. Germline V gene data show CDR1 as MNHNS and CDR2 as SASEGT.

The chain carries TRBV18 and TRBJ1-3, with 9 positions matching TRBD1. Germline V gene lookup returns CDR1 KGHSH and CDR2 LQKENI. V shed 8 bases, J shed 4 bases, and the junction held 3 bases outside the gene matches. The CDR3 is 13 amino acids. The CDR3 spells CASRDRAGNTIYF. The DNA for the CDR3 is TGTGCCAGCCGGGACAGGGCAGGAAACACCATATATTTT.

This clone was counted once. The chain is built from TRBV20-1 and TRBJ2-7; D not resolved. Germline CDR1 DFQATT, CDR2 SNEGSKA (reference sequence). The ends were cut back, 3 bases at V and 3 bases at J, with 12 bases in the middle. The CDR3 has 13 amino acids. CDR3 amino acids: CSASRGLYYEQYF. The DNA of the CDR3 is TGCAGTGCTAGTAGAGGTCTTTACTACGAGCAGTACTTC.

The J gene is TRBJ2-3, the V gene TRBV5-1; D unclear. Germline V gives CDR1 SGHRS, CDR2 YFSETQ. CDR3 length: 14 amino acids. With 4 bases removed from V and 0 bases from J, the gap between germline ends came to 9 bases. CDR3 DNA sequence: TGCGCCAGCAGCGACACCGCTAGCACAGATACGCAGTATTTT. Translation gives CASSDTASTDTQYF.

Here the CDR3 DNA reads TGTGCCAGTAGTATAGGGGACAGCCTTATGAACACTGAAGCTTTCTTT. This encodes CASSIGDSLMNTEAFF. The chain uses TRBV25-1 and TRBJ1-1; 7 nucleotides line up with TRBD1. V shed 9 bases, J shed 0 bases, and the junction held 13 bases outside the gene matches. Per germline, CDR1 MGHDK and CDR2 SYGVNS. The CDR3 consists of 16 residues.

This clone occurred once. This chain connects TRBV20-1 to TRBJ1-5; D perhaps matches TRBD1 (5 bases). Germline assignment: CDR1 DFQATT and CDR2 SNEGSKA (reference sequence). V was pared by 3 bases and J by 7 bases, with 10 bases between. This CDR3 is built from 12 residues. The CDR3 DNA follows: TGCAGTGCTAGTGGGGCCGAGCAGCCCCAGCATTTT. It is translated as CSASGAEQPQHF.

V and J are TRBV6-1 and TRBJ2-7; tentatively, D is TRBD1 (5 bases). The V gene's germline CDR1 is MNHNS and CDR2 SASEGT. V lost 2 bases and J lost 10, with 9 bases in between. This CDR3 region has 11 residues. CDR3 in amino acids: CASSELWGQYF. The CDR3, as DNA: TGTGCCAGCAGTGAATTGTGGGGCCAGTACTTC.

This rearrangement joins TRBV19 to TRBJ1-6, with D unclear. Trimming left V 6 bases short and J 3 bases short, with 12 bases between. The germline V gene encodes CDR1 LNHDA and CDR2 SQIVND (reference sequence). The CDR3 sequence is 15 residues long. CDR3 protein: CASRKKSGYNSPLHF. In DNA, the CDR3 is TGTGCCAGTAGGAAAAAATCGGGCTATAATTCACCCCTCCACTTT. Drawing the rest from reference TRBV19 and TRBJ1-6, the complete variable domain is DGGITQSPKYLFRKEGQNVTLSCEQNLNHDAMYWYRQDPGQGLRLIYYSQIVNDFQKGDIAEGYSVSREKKESFPLTVTSAQKNPTAFYLCASRKKSGYNSPLHFGNGTRLTVT.